This T cell receptor beta chain originates from a study of Graves' ophthalmopathy and Graves' hyperthyroidism. Findings and limits, study-wide: Discrimination between ophthalmopathy and stable hyperthyroidism by a 13-signature model showed roughly 88% sensitivity and 70% to 82% specificity.

Amplified TCR beta CDR3 regions were obtained using RNA transcripts as template. RT-PCR was first run with HTBI primers, then multiplex PCR in a second round. TCRdb re-derived calls from the multiplex PCR reads in MiXCR, one entry per CDR3 protein. The sample has roughly 410,000 distinct CDR3 sequences, 15% to 19% seen once. This clonotype came up many times. As yet, its antigen is unknown. Trimming left V 3 bases short and J 5 bases short, with 19 bases between. The CDR3 is made up of 16 amino acids. CDR1 is MNHEY, CDR2 SMNVEV, per germline (reference sequence). Being free of ophthalmopathy for 18 months of follow-up defined stable hyperthyroidism.

The gene calls are TRBV27 and TRBJ2-5; the D gene is possibly TRBD1 (5 bases). The sequence derives from a woman between 18 and 29 years old with stable Graves' hyperthyroidism. Input material: peripheral blood. In nucleotides, the CDR3 is TGTGCCAGCAGTTTTTTTGGTTCGTCGAAGGGGGAGACCCAGTACTTC. It specifies CASSFFGSSKGETQYF.